One T cell receptor (beta chain) is described in this entry. Its specificity is unknown. The sample comes from a study of regulatory T cells in long-lasting Graves disease. For the study at large: To qualify as persistent, Graves' disease required over 5 years of antithyroid drugs with positive TSH receptor antibodies. Study findings and constraints: Favoring TRBV28, TRBJ1-2 and TRBJ2-5 was a feature seen in persistent disease. Analyses excluded thyroid tissue, covering peripheral blood alone. Shared public clonotypes totalled approximately 3,000 in persistent patients, compared with roughly 970 in new patients.

Time point in this sample: persistent/refractory GD, antithyroid drugs over 5 years with positive TRAb. TCR sequences were obtained from RNA taken from PBMCs. CDR3 length: 19 residues. Losses at the gene ends were 6 bases for V and 0 bases for J; bases not matched to a gene: 17. Germline loops: CDR1 SGHRS, CDR2 YFSETQ. Investigators prepared the TCR beta libraries by applying iRepertoire HTBI primers and Arm-PCR of CDR3 regions. MiXCR was run by TCRdb on the multiplex PCR reads, yielding one entry per CDR3 protein. The sample has around 510,000 distinct CDR3 sequences; roughly 20% are singletons. The sample was peripheral blood mononuclear cells (PBMCs), taken when the disease was refractory, from a patient treated with antithyroid drugs. The chain couples TRBV5-1 to TRBJ1-5, with TRBD1 matching over 8 bases. This TCR was recovered from a female donor with Graves disease. CDR3 coding DNA: TGCGCCAGCAACCTGTCTCGGGACAGGAGACTTTATAGCAATCAGCCCCAGCATTTT. It translates to CASNLSRDRRLYSNQPQHF.